Presented here are 29 T cell receptor beta chains from one specimen sequenced in a study of T-cell reconstitution after alpha-beta-depleted transplantation in children (TCRdb year 2016). Sample treatment or condition, as interpreted from the label and publication: allogeneic hematopoietic cell transplantation with graft depleted of TCRalphabeta T cells and CD19 B cells. Receptor libraries were prepared by PCR. Data came from an Illumina HiSeq 2500. TCR libraries were prepared with molecular barcoding, using unique molecular identifiers to normalize TCRbeta repertoire quantification. TCRdb reran the public reads through fastp at Q25 and MiXCR, keeping productive beta chains. Each CDR3 protein appears once, grouped with its most common genes and DNA. Counted in this sample were 73,000 or so distinct CDR3 sequences; 4.9% of them appeared once. The ten largest make up approximately 17% of the sample.

Sequenced material: PBMCs, mostly from graft donor cells, taken 180 days after TCRalphabeta/CD19-depleted stem cell transplant. The receptors shown here come from a boy younger than two who had a stem cell transplant for acute myeloid leukemia, so the T cells may come from the graft donor.

In this sample, this clonotype turned up many times. The chain couples TRBV12-5 to TRBJ1-2; possibly TRBD1 for D (5 bases). The CDR3 consists of 17 residues. Germline loops: CDR1 LGHNT, CDR2 FRNRAP. Between the trimmed V and J ends, which lost 5 bases and 0 bases, there was a span of 19 bases. As DNA, the CDR3 is TGTGCTAGTGGTCCAAAGACCGGGACCCCCGCTAACTATGGCTACACCTTC. As protein: CASGPKTGTPANYGYTF.

Many counts were recorded for this clonotype. The CDR3 DNA is TGTGCCAGCAGTTACGTCGGAGCGGGGGGGCCGACCGGGGAGCTGTTTTTT. This sequence encodes CASSYVGAGGPTGELFF. V usage is TRBV6-5 and J usage is TRBJ2-2, with TRBD2 identical over 10 bases. Germline V gives CDR1 MNHEY, CDR2 SVGAGI. The V segment lost 2 bases and the J segment 5 bases; nucleotides outside the gene matches: 8. This CDR3 contains 17 residues.

This clonotype was detected only once. The junction differs from germline at one of its ends, possibly a read error. The chain recombines TRBV4-2 with TRBJ2-1, with 13 bases fitting TRBD2. This CDR3 contains 17 residues. Germline CDR1 LGHNA, CDR2 YNFKEQ. CDR3 DNA sequence: TGTGCCATCAGCCCCGGGCTACTAGCGGGGGGGATCAATGAGCAGTTCTTC. This translates into CAISPGLLAGGINEQFF.

This clonotype was detected ten times or more. The chain carries TRBV6-6 and TRBJ1-2; D perhaps matches TRBD1 (5 bases). This CDR3 is built from 15 residues. The germline V and J ends were trimmed by 7 bases and 2 bases, with 17 bases remaining between them. Germline V gene lookup returns CDR1 MNHNY and CDR2 SVGAGI (reference sequence). This CDR3 is CASTPSGAGNYGYTF. CDR3 DNA sequence: TGTGCCAGCACCCCCAGCGGGGCGGGGAACTATGGCTACACCTTC.

This clonotype has a count of ten or more. CDR3 in DNA: TGCAGTGCTGTACATACGAACACCGGGGAGCTGTTTTTT. Translation: CSAVHTNTGELFF. The chain couples TRBV20-1 to TRBJ2-2; no clear D gene. This CDR3 has 13 amino acids. Trimming cost V 5 bases and J 0 bases, with 7 bases left between them. Germline V gene data show CDR1 as DFQATT and CDR2 as SNEGSKA (reference sequence).

This clonotype was observed many times. The chain recombines TRBV27 with TRBJ1-6; no firm D call. This CDR3 comprises 13 residues. Between the trimmed V and J ends, which lost 8 bases and 4 bases, there was a span of 9 bases. Germline CDR1 MNHEY, CDR2 SMNVEV (reference sequence). DNA for the CDR3: TGTGCCAGCCCGTCCCGATATAATTCACCCCTCCACTTT. As protein: CASPSRYNSPLHF.

In this sample, this clonotype turned up many times. The chain is built from TRBV20-1 and TRBJ2-1, with D perhaps assigned TRBD1 or TRBD2 (5 bases each). Germline CDR1 is DFQATT and CDR2 is SNEGSKA (reference sequence). There are 13 residues in the CDR3. The V end lost 7 bases, the J end lost 3 bases, and 13 bases lay between the germline ends. In DNA, the CDR3 is TGCAGTGGCAGCCGGGACCGCTACAATGAGCAGTTCTTC. It codes for CSGSRDRYNEQFF.

This clonotype was observed many times. The chain has TRBV20-1 and TRBJ2-3; the match to TRBD2 covers 9 bases. Germline lookup yields CDR1 DFQATT and CDR2 SNEGSKA (reference sequence). The CDR3 totals 16 residues. The trim removed 5 bases at V and 3 bases at J, leaving 12 bases unmatched. The CDR3 nucleotides are TGCAGTGCTGGGGACTCGGGACTAGCATATACAGATACGCAGTATTTT. It yields the protein CSAGDSGLAYTDTQYF.

This clonotype was seen at least ten times. The chain couples TRBV2 to TRBJ2-1, with 9 bases that match TRBD1. The CDR3 is made up of 14 amino acids. CDR1 is SNHLY, CDR2 FYNNEI, per germline. V dropped 6 bases and J dropped 5; count of bases not matched to a gene: 5. The CDR3 DNA reads TGTGCCAGCAGACAGGGGGCGATAGACAATGAGCAGTTCTTC. Amino acids: CASRQGAIDNEQFF.

This clonotype was seen at least ten times. The V call is TRBV18, the J call TRBJ2-2; D is possibly TRBD2 (6 bases). The V gene's germline CDR1 is KGHSH and CDR2 LQKENI. V lost 2 bases to trimming and J lost 9 bases, with 16 bases between them. The CDR3 spans 15 residues. The CDR3 spells CASSPTGVFPRELFF. Here the CDR3 DNA reads TGTGCCAGCTCACCAACGGGGGTCTTTCCACGGGAGCTGTTTTTT.

This clonotype came up many times. The chain links TRBV4-1 to TRBJ2-7, with TRBD2 matching over 9 bases. This CDR3 spans 17 amino acids. Germline trimming cut 4 bases from V and 2 bases from J; bases unmatched to any gene: 12. Germline V CDR1 and CDR2: MGHRA, YSYEKL. CDR3 sequence (DNA): TGCGCCAGCAGCCCCTTTCTTAGCGGGGGACCTCCCTACGAGCAGTACGTC. Amino acids: CASSPFLSGGPPYEQYV.

This clonotype was seen many times. This chain links TRBV5-1 with TRBJ1-6; no reliable D call. Germline CDR1 reads SGHRS; CDR2 reads YFSETQ. Trimming shortened V by 0 bases and J by 4 bases, and 8 bases separated the two germline ends. This CDR3 has 15 residues. The CDR3: CASSLDSRYNSPLHF. The CDR3 nucleotides are TGCGCCAGCAGCTTGGACAGTCGATATAATTCACCCCTCCACTTT.

This clonotype appeared many times. The chain is built from TRBV4-2 and TRBJ2-3; the D is unclear. From germline, CDR1 is LGHNA and CDR2 YNFKEQ. V was clipped by 0 bases and J by 6 bases, with 10 bases between them. This CDR3 region has 14 residues. CDR3 in DNA: TGTGCCAGCAGCCAAGAGAGCGTGTTGGATACGCAGTATTTT. This translates into CASSQESVLDTQYF.

Ten or more counts support this clonotype. The V call is TRBV27, the J call TRBJ2-5; 10 positions agree with TRBD1. CDR3 length: 15 residues. CDR1 and CDR2 from the germline V gene are MNHEY and SMNVEV (reference sequence). J lost 5 bases, V lost 6 bases, and 9 bases had no gene match. CDR3 bases: TGTGCCAGCAGCACGACAGGGGGCGCCGGGGAGACCCAGTACTTC. This translates into CASSTTGGAGETQYF.

This clonotype occurred many times. The chain couples TRBV20-1 to TRBJ2-2; tentative D call: TRBD2 (6 bases). This CDR3 has 16 amino acids. CDR1 DFQATT and CDR2 SNEGSKA come from the germline V gene (reference sequence). V was cut by 3 bases and J by 0 bases, with 14 bases left in between. CDR3 amino acids: CSASPLSGANTGELFF. The CDR3 bases are TGCAGTGCTAGTCCCTTGTCGGGGGCGAACACCGGGGAGCTGTTTTTT.

This clonotype was observed at least ten times. V gene TRBV6-5 combines with J gene TRBJ2-7, with TRBD1 matching over 11 bases. The CDR3 covers 16 residues. With 4 bases clipped from V and 1 base from J, the junction kept 6 bases outside the gene matches. Germline CDR1 reads MNHEY; CDR2 reads SVGAGI. The CDR3 bases are TGTGCCAGCAGTTCTGCCGGGACAGGGGGTTCCTACGAGCAGTACGTC. Protein sequence: CASSSAGTGGSYEQYV.

The chain uses TRBV28 and TRBJ2-7; the D is unclear. This CDR3 is built from 16 residues. Trimming removed 10 bases from V and 2 bases from J, with 24 bases in between. Germline V gene sequence: CDR1 MDHEN, CDR2 SYDVKM. CDR3 DNA: TGTGCCATGGGCCCCGGGCAGCTCTGGGTCCCCTACGAGCAGTACGTC. Translating it yields CAMGPGQLWVPYEQYV.

This clonotype has at least ten counts. The chain recombines TRBV4-2 with TRBJ2-5; no definite D call. V was trimmed by 0 bases and J by 1 base, leaving 6 bases between them. The V gene's germline CDR1 is LGHNA and CDR2 YNFKEQ. CDR3 length: 14 amino acids. CDR3: CASSQDGTQETQYF. CDR3 nucleotide sequence: TGTGCCAGCAGCCAAGATGGAACCCAAGAGACCCAGTACTTC.

This clonotype was detected many times. This rearrangement joins TRBV2 to TRBJ2-5; 8 bases fit TRBD1. The CDR3 contains 15 residues. CDR1 and CDR2 from the germline V gene are SNHLY and FYNNEI. The J segment lost 9 bases and the V segment lost 0 bases, leaving 9 bases of the junction unmatched. CDR3 in amino acids: CASSEAGTGARAQYF. CDR3 DNA sequence: TGTGCCAGCAGTGAAGCCGGGACAGGAGCAAGGGCCCAGTACTTC.

This clonotype was found many times. V and J are TRBV11-2 and TRBJ2-1; 7 nucleotides agree with TRBD2. CDR3 length: 15 residues. The germline CDR1 and CDR2 sequences are SGHAT and FQNNGV. The ends lost 3 bases at V and 4 bases at J; junction bases unmatched: 6. CDR3 region: CASSLRLAEYNEQFF. DNA for the CDR3: TGTGCCAGCAGCTTGAGGCTAGCGGAATACAATGAGCAGTTCTTC.

Ten or more counts support this clonotype. The V call is TRBV29-1, the J call TRBJ2-5; 7 nucleotides line up with TRBD1. The germline gives CDR1 SQVTM, CDR2 ANQGSEA. Trimming removed 4 bases from V and 5 bases from J; junction bases left unmatched: 7. The CDR3 is 13 residues long. The CDR3 coding sequence is TGCAGCGTTGGTGGACAGGCAATTGAGACCCAGTACTTC. Its protein is CSVGGQAIETQYF. Full variable domain (missing parts from reference TRBV29-1 and TRBJ2-5): SAVISQKPSRDICQRGTSLTIQCQVDSQVTMMFWYRQQPGQSLTLIATANQGSEATYESGFVIDKFPISRPNLTFSTLTVSNMSPEDSSIYLCSVGGQAIETQYFGPGTRLLVL.

This clonotype has ten or more counts. The V and J genes are TRBV6-5 and TRBJ1-6, with D hard to call. The V gene's germline CDR1 is MNHEY and CDR2 SVGAGI. CDR3 length: 15 residues. Trimming pared 7 bases from V and 6 bases from J, leaving 16 bases between. This CDR3 reads CASKEAAATNSPLHF. CDR3 nucleotide sequence: TGTGCCAGCAAGGAGGCCGCTGCAACTAATTCACCCCTCCACTTT.

This clonotype came up many times. The chain has TRBV30 and TRBJ2-7; 8 bases are shared with TRBD1. Germline-derived CDR1 and CDR2 are GTSNPN and SVGIG (reference sequence). The V gene end was trimmed by 0 bases and the J gene end by 2 bases; junction bases not matched to a gene: 6. There are 15 residues in the CDR3. The CDR3 sequence is CAWSVQDRATYEQYF. CDR3 bases: TGTGCCTGGAGTGTACAGGACAGGGCGACCTACGAGCAGTACTTC.

In this sample, this clonotype turned up many times. The chain couples TRBV11-2 to TRBJ2-1, with 8 bases identical to TRBD1. This CDR3 is 16 amino acids long. V gave up 5 bases and J gave up 5 bases; unmatched junction bases: 11. From germline, CDR1 is SGHAT and CDR2 FQNNGV. The CDR3 here is CASSGARTGRDNEQFF. DNA for the CDR3: TGTGCCAGCAGCGGGGCCAGGACAGGGCGGGACAATGAGCAGTTCTTC.

This clonotype was picked up many times. The junction does not match germline at one end; this may be a read error. The rearrangement links TRBV12-3 or TRBV12-4 to TRBJ2-3, with 12 bases fitting TRBD2. This CDR3 is 15 amino acids long. The CDR3 loop reads CASSLAGGLTDTQYF. CDR3 in DNA: TGTGCCAGCAGTCTAGCGGGGGGGCTCACAGATACGCAGTATTTT.

This clonotype appeared many times. The chain employs TRBV4-3 and TRBJ2-6; 7 bases fit TRBD1. The V segment lost 4 bases and the J segment 0 bases; nucleotides outside the gene matches: 12. The CDR3 is made up of 19 amino acids. CDR1 is LGHNA, CDR2 YSLEER, per germline. The CDR3 loop is CASSPYWDSSDSGANVLTF. In nucleotides, the CDR3 is TGCGCCAGCAGCCCGTATTGGGACAGTTCCGACTCTGGGGCCAACGTCCTGACTTTC.

This clonotype was detected many times. The chain employs TRBV6-2 or TRBV6-3 and TRBJ2-7; D is tentatively TRBD1 or TRBD2 (5 bases each). In germline, CDR1 is MNHEY, CDR2 SVGEGT. This CDR3 is built from 13 residues. V lost 2 bases and J 2 bases, leaving 7 bases between the germline ends. The CDR3 reads CASSYGTPYEQYF. The CDR3 coding sequence is TGTGCCAGCAGTTACGGGACCCCCTACGAGCAGTACTTC.

Many counts were recorded for this clonotype. The chain combines TRBV27 with TRBJ1-6; D gene uncertain. This CDR3 has 15 amino acids. Germline V lookup: CDR1 MNHEY, CDR2 SMNVEV (reference sequence). Deletions cut 7 bases from V and 2 bases from J, with 12 bases between. CDR3 protein: CASKAEGPYNSPLHF. The CDR3 coding sequence is TGTGCCAGCAAGGCAGAAGGGCCCTATAATTCACCCCTCCACTTT.

This clonotype was recorded many times. The chain couples TRBV20-1 to TRBJ1-1; D call uncertain. The germline V gene encodes CDR1 DFQATT and CDR2 SNEGSKA (reference sequence). CDR3 length: 14 residues. V shed 6 bases and J shed 4 bases, with 18 bases lying between them. This CDR3 reads CSALPREGGTEAFF. The CDR3 coding sequence is TGCAGTGCCCTACCGAGGGAAGGAGGCACTGAAGCTTTCTTT.